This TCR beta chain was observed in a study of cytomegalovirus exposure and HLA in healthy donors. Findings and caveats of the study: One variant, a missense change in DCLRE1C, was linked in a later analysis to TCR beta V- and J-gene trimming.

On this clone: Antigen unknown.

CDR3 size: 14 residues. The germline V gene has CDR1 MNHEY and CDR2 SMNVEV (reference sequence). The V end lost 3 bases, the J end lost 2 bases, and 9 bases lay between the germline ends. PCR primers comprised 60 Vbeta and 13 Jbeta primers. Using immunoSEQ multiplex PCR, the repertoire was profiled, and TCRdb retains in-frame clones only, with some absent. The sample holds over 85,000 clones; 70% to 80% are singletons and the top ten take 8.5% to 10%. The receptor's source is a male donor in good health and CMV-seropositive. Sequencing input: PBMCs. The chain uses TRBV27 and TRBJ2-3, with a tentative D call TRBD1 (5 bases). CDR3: CASSFDSITDTQYF. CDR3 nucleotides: TGTGCCAGCAGTTTCGACAGCATCACAGATACGCAGTATTTT.